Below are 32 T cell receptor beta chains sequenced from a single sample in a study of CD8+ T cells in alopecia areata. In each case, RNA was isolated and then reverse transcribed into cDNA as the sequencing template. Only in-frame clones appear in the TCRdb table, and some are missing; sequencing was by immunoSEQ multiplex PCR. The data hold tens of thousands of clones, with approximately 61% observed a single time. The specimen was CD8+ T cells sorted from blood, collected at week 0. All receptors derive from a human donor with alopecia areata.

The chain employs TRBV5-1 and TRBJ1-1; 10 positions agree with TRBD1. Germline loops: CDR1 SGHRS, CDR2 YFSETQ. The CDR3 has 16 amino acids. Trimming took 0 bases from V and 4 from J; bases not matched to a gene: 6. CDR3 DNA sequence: TGCGCCAGCAGCTTGGGAGGACAGGGGGTCGGCACTGAAGCTTTCTTT. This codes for CASSLGGQGVGTEAFF.

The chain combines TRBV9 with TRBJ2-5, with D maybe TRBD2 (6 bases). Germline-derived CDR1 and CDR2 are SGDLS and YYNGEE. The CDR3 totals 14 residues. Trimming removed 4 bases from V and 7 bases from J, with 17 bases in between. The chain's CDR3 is CASSQRDSHPTQYF. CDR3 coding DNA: TGTGCCAGCAGCCAACGGGACTCACATCCGACCCAGTACTTC. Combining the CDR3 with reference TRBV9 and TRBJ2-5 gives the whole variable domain DSGVTQTPKHLITATGQRVTLRCSPRSGDLSVYWYQQSLDQGLQFLIQYYNGEERAKGNILERFSAQQFPDLHSELNLSSLELGDSALYFCASSQRDSHPTQYFGPGTRLLVL.

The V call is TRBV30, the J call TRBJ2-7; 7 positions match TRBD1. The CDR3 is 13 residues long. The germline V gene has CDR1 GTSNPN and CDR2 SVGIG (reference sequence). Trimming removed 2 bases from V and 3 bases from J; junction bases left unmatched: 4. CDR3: CAWSTGTDYEQYF. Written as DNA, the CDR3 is TGTGCCTGGAGTACCGGGACAGACTACGAGCAGTACTTC.

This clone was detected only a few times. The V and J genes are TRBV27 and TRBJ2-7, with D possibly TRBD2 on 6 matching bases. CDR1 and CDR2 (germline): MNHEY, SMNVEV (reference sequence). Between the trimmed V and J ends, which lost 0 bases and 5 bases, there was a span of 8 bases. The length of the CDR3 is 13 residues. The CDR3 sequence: CASSLSSSDEQYF. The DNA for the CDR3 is TGTGCCAGCAGTTTATCTTCTAGCGACGAGCAGTACTTC.

The CDR3 sequence is CSVEDGRGMNTEAFF. In nucleotides, the CDR3 is TGCAGCGTTGAAGATGGGAGGGGGATGAACACTGAAGCTTTCTTT. V is TRBV29-1 and J is TRBJ1-1; D is possibly TRBD1 (6 bases). The CDR3 is 15 residues long. Germline CDR1 reads SQVTM; CDR2 reads ANQGSEA. V lost 0 bases to trimming and J lost 0 bases, with 11 bases between them. Filled out from reference TRBV29-1 and TRBJ1-1, the complete variable domain reads SAVISQKPSRDICQRGTSLTIQCQVDSQVTMMFWYRQQPGQSLTLIATANQGSEATYESGFVIDKFPISRPNLTFSTLTVSNMSPEDSSIYLCSVEDGRGMNTEAFFGQGTRLTVV.

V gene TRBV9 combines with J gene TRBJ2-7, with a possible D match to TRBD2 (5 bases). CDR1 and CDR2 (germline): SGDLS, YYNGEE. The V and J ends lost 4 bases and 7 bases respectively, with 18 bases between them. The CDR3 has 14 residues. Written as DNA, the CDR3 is TGTGCCAGCAGCCTTCGGACGGGGATTGGGGAGCAGTACTTC. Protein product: CASSLRTGIGEQYF.

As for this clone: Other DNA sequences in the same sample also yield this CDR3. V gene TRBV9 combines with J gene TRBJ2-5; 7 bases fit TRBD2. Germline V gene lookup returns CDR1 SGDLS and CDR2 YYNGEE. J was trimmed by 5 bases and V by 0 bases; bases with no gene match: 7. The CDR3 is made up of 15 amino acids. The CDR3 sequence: CASSVEGSGWETQYF. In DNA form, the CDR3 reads TGTGCCAGCAGCGTAGAGGGTAGCGGGTGGGAGACCCAGTACTTC.

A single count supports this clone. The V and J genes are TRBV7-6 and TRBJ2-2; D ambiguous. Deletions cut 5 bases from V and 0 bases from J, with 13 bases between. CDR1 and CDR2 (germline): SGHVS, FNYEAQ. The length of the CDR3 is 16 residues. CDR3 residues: CASSEDPPTNTGELFF. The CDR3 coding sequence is TGTGCCAGCAGCGAGGACCCCCCGACGAACACCGGGGAGCTGTTTTTT.

CDR3 nucleotide sequence: TGTGCCAGCAGCAAACGGTCCCAAGAGACCCAGTACTTC. It codes for CASSKRSQETQYF. This rearrangement joins TRBV21-1 to TRBJ2-5; TRBD2 reflects the table's D call only, with no check against the DNA. TRBV21-1 counts as a pseudogene. The CDR3 extends over 13 amino acids.

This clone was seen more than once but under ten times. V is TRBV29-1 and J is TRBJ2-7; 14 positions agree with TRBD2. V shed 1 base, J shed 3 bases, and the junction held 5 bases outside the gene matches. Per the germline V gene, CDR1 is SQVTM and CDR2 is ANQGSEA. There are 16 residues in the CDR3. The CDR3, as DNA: TGCAGCGTTGAAGGACTAGCGGGAGGGAATGGCTACGAGCAGTACTTC. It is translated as CSVEGLAGGNGYEQYF.

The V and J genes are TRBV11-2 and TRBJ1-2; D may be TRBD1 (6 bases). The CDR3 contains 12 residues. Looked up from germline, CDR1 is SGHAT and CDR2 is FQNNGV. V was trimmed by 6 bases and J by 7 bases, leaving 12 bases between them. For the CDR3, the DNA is TGTGCCAGCAGTTACACAGGGCCTGGCTACACCTTC. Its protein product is CASSYTGPGYTF.

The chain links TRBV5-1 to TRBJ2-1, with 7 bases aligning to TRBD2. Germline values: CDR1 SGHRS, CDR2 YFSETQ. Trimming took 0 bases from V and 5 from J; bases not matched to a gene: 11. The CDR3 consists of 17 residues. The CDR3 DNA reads TGCGCCAGCAGCTTGGCTCCGGGCCTAGCGGTCGACAATGAGCAGTTCTTC. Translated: CASSLAPGLAVDNEQFF.

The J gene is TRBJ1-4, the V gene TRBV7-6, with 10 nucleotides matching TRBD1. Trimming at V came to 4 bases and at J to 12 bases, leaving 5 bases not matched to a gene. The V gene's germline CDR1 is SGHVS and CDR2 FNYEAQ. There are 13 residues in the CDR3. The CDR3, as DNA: TGTGCCAGCAGCTCGGGACAGGGGTTTCAACTGTTTTTT. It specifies CASSSGQGFQLFF.

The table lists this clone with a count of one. DNA for the CDR3: TGTGCCAGCAGTGGGGCATCCTTCTATGGCTACACCTTC. Its translation: CASSGASFYGYTF. The chain combines TRBV25-1 with TRBJ1-2; D unresolved. The ends were cut back, 4 bases at V and 4 bases at J, with 10 bases in the middle. The CDR3 is made up of 13 amino acids. Germline lookup yields CDR1 MGHDK and CDR2 SYGVNS.

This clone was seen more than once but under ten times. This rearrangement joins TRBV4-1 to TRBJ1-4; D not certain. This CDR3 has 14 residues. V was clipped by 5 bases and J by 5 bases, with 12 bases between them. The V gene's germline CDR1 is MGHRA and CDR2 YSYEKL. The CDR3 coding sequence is TGCGCCAGCAGCAAGTGGCTCGGCAATGAAAAACTGTTTTTT. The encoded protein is CASSKWLGNEKLFF.

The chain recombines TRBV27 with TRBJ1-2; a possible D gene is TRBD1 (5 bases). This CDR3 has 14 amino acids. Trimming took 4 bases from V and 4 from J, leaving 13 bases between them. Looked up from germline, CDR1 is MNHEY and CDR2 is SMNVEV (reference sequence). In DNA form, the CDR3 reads TGTGCCAGCAGTTCGATAGGCGGGGCCTATGGCTACACCTTC. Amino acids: CASSSIGGAYGYTF.

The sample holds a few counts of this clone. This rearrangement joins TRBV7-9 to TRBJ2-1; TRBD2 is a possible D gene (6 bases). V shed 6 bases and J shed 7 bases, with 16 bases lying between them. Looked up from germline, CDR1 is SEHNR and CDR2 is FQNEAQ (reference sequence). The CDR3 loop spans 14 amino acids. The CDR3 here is CASSDELARNEQFF. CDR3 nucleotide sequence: TGTGCCAGCAGTGATGAACTAGCTCGTAATGAGCAGTTCTTC.

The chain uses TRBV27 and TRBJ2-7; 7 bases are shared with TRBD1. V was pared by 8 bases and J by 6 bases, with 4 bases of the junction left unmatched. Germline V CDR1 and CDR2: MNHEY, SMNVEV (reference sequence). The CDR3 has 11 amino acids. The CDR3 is CASSQGSEQYF. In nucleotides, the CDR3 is TGTGCCAGCTCACAGGGGTCCGAGCAGTACTTC.

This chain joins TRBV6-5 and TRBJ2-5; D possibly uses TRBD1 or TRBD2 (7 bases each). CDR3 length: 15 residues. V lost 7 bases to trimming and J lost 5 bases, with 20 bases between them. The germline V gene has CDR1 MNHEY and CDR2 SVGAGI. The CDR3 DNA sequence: TGTGCCAGCACCATGGGAGGGGGCGGAGGGGAGACCCAGTACTTC. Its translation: CASTMGGGGGETQYF.

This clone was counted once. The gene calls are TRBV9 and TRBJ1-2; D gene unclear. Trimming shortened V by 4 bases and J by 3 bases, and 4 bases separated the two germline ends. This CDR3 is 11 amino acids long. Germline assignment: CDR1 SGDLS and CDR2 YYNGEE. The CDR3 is CASSSDYGYTF. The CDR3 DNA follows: TGTGCCAGCAGCTCCGACTATGGCTACACCTTC.

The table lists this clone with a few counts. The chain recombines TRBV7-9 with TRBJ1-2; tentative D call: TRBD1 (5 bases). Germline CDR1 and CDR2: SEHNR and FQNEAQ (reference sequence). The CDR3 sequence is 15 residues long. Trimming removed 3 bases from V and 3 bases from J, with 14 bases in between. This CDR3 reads CASSFGEQAHYGYTF. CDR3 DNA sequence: TGTGCCAGCAGCTTTGGCGAACAGGCGCACTATGGCTACACCTTC.

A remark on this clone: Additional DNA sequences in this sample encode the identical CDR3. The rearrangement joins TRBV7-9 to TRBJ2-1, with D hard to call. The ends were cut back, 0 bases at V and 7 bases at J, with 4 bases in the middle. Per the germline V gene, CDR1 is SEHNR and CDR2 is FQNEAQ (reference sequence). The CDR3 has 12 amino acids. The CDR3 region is CASSLARNEQFF. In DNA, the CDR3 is TGTGCCAGCAGCTTAGCTCGGAATGAGCAGTTCTTC.

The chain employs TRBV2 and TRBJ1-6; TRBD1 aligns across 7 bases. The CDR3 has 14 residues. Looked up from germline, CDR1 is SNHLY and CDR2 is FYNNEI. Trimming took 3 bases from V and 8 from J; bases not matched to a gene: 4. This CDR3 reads CASSEGQLDSPLHF. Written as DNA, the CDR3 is TGTGCCAGCAGTGAGGGACAGCTCGATTCACCCCTCCACTTT.

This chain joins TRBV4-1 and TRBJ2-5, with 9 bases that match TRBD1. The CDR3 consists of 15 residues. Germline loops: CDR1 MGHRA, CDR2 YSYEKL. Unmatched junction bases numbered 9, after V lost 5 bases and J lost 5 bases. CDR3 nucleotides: TGCGCCAGCAGCGCCCGGGACAGGGTAGCGGAGACCCAGTACTTC. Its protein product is CASSARDRVAETQYF.

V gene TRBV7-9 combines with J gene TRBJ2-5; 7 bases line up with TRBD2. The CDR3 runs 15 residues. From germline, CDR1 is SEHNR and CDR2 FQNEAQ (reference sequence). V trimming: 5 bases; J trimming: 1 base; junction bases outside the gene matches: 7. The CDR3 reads CASSASGAPQETQYF. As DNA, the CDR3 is TGTGCCAGCAGCGCAAGCGGGGCTCCCCAAGAGACCCAGTACTTC.

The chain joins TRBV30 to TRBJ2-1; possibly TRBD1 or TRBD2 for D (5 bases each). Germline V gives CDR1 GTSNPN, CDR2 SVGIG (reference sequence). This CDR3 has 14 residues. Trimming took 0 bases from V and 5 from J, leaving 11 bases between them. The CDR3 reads CAWSVQVGHNEQFF. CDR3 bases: TGTGCCTGGAGTGTACAAGTGGGACACAATGAGCAGTTCTTC.

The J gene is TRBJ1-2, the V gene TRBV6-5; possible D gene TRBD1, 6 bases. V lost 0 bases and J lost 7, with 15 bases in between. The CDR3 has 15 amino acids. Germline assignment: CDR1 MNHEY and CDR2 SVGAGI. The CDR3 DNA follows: TGTGCCAGCAGTTACTCGACTCCCAGGGGCGGTGGCTACACCTTC. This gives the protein CASSYSTPRGGGYTF.

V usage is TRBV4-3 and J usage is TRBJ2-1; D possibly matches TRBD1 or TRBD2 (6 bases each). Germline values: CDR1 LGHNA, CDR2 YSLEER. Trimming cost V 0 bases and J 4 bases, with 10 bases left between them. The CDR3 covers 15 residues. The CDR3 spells CASSQDKGGYNEQFF. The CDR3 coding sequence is TGCGCCAGCAGCCAAGATAAGGGGGGATACAATGAGCAGTTCTTC.

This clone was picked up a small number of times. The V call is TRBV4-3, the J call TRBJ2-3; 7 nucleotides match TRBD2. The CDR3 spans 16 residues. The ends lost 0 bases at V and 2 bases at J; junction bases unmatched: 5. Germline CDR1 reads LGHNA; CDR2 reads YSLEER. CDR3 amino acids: CASSQDSSGLTDTQYF. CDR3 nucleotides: TGCGCCAGCAGCCAAGATTCTAGCGGACTCACAGATACGCAGTATTTT.

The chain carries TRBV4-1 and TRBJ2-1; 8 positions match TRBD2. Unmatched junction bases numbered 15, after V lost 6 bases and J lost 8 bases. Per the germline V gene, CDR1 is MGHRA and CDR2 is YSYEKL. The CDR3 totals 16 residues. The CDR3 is CASRPWTGGPKDEQFF. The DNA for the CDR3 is TGCGCCAGCAGACCCTGGACGGGAGGGCCGAAGGATGAGCAGTTCTTC.

The CDR3 loop reads CASSPSRGLGSYNEQFF. CDR3 DNA sequence: TGTGCCAGCAGCCCATCCAGGGGACTGGGCTCCTACAATGAGCAGTTCTTC. The chain couples TRBV28 to TRBJ2-1, with D possibly being TRBD1 or TRBD2 (6 bases each). Trimming shortened V by 6 bases and J by 0 bases, and 18 bases separated the two germline ends. The CDR3 totals 17 residues. The V gene's germline CDR1 is MDHEN and CDR2 SYDVKM.

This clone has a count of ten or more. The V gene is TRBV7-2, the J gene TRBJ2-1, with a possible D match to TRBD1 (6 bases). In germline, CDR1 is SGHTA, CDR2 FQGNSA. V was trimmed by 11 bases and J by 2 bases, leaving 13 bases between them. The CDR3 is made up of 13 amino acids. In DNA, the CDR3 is TGTGCCGTCAGGGGAAGGACCTACAATGAGCAGTTCTTC. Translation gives CAVRGRTYNEQFF. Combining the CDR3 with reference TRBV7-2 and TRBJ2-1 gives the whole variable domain GAGVSQSPSNKVTEKGKDVELRCDPISGHTALYWYRQSLGQGLEFLIYFQGNSAPDKSGLPSDRFSAERTGGSVSTLTIQRTQQEDSAVYLCAVRGRTYNEQFFGPGTRLTVL.